The rows below give T cell receptor beta chains drawn from one sample of a study of PD-1 blockade in classical Hodgkin lymphoma. The assay was immunoSEQ multiplex PCR, and TCRdb's table has in-frame clones only and misses some. This table has 24,000 or so clones, approximately 80% appearing once. The sequencing here drew on peripheral blood mononuclear cells (PBMCs), taken before the second cycle of nivolumab. These receptors were taken from a human donor with classical Hodgkin lymphoma. Both conserved end residues are part of each CDR3. The D gene is left open where the match is weak. Not all rows give a size; the values are once, few, many and, for expanded clones, a class.

cdr3_nt,cdr3_aa,j_call,clone_size,d_call,v_call
TGTGCCAGCAGTCCATACAGCAATCAGCCCCAGCATTTT,CASSPYSNQPQHF,TRBJ1-5,NA,NA,TRBV7-9
TGTGCCAGCAGTGCCCTCTCGTACGGACGGTTAAGGGAGGGCAAAAACATTCAGTACTTC,CASSALSYGRLREGKNIQYF,TRBJ2-4,NA,TRBD2,TRBV6-1
TGTGCCAGCAGTTCTGCCGGGAGGGCTGATACGCAGTATTTT,CASSSAGRADTQYF,TRBJ2-3,once,TRBD2,TRBV28
TGCGCCAGCAGCCAAGATTTAATAATAGCGGGAGTCGATGAGCAGTTCTTC,CASSQDLIIAGVDEQFF,TRBJ2-1,NA,TRBD2,TRBV4-3
TGTGCCAGCAAGCTCACAACCGTCGGGACAGGGGCCTACGAGCAGTACTTC,CASKLTTVGTGAYEQYF,TRBJ2-7,once,TRBD1,TRBV2
TGTGCCAGCAGCCTGGGGACAGGAAGAGACCAGCCCCAGCATTTT,CASSLGTGRDQPQHF,TRBJ1-5,NA,TRBD1,TRBV9
TGTGCCTGGAGCCTTGGGAGGGGACCCTACAATGAGCAGTTCTTC,CAWSLGRGPYNEQFF,TRBJ2-1,NA,TRBD2,TRBV30
TGTGCCAGCAGTTTAAGGGTCCCTTCCTTGGATGAGCAGTTCTTC,CASSLRVPSLDEQFF,TRBJ2-1,few,NA,TRBV7-8
TGTGCCATCAGTGACGGCAGCTCCTACGAGCAGTACTTC,CAISDGSSYEQYF,TRBJ2-7,NA,NA,TRBV10-3
TGTGCCAGCAGTCGAAACCAGGGCGATGAGCAGTTCTTC,CASSRNQGDEQFF,TRBJ2-1,NA,NA,TRBV6-6
TGTGCCAGCAGCGCTTGGACGGGTAATAATGAAAAACTGTTTTTT,CASSAWTGNNEKLFF,TRBJ1-4,NA,NA,TRBV7-2
TGTGCCAGCAGCGTAGAAGGGTTCCGGACAGATACGCAGTATTTT,CASSVEGFRTDTQYF,TRBJ2-3,NA,NA,TRBV9
TGTGCTAGCAGCTTAGAGGGGACTAGCGGGACGGAGACCCAGTACTTC,CASSLEGTSGTETQYF,TRBJ2-5,NA,TRBD2,TRBV7-7
TGTGCCATCAGTGAACCGGTGGGGACTGGAAACACCATATATTTT,CAISEPVGTGNTIYF,TRBJ1-3,NA,NA,TRBV10-3
TGTGCTAGTCGCGGGGAAAGCTCCTACAATGAGCAGTTCTTC,CASRGESSYNEQFF,TRBJ2-1,NA,NA,TRBV12-5
TGCGCCAGCAGCCCGAGCGGACTAGCGGGAGTCAGGGAAGAGACCCAGTACTTC,CASSPSGLAGVREETQYF,TRBJ2-5,NA,TRBD2,TRBV5-1
TGTGCCAGCAGCTTAGCGGGTCTGTACAATGAGCAGTTCTTC,CASSLAGLYNEQFF,TRBJ2-1,NA,NA,TRBV11-3
TGTGCCAGCTCCACAGGGGCGGACGGCTACACCTTC,CASSTGADGYTF,TRBJ1-2,NA,TRBD1,TRBV28
TGCGCCAGCAGCCTGGGACAGGGAATCTCCTACGAGCAGTACTTC,CASSLGQGISYEQYF,TRBJ2-7,NA,TRBD1,TRBV4-1
TGTGCCAGCAGTGACTCTAGCGGCTCCTACAATGAGCAGTTCTTC,CASSDSSGSYNEQFF,TRBJ2-1,NA,NA,TRBV6-4
TGTGCCAGCAGTTTTATCCAGACCCAGTACTTC,CASSFIQTQYF,TRBJ2-5,NA,NA,TRBV28
TGTGCCAGCTCACTAGTAGAGCTCAGGGGGCCTGAAGCTTTCTTT,CASSLVELRGPEAFF,TRBJ1-1,NA,TRBD1,TRBV18
TGTGCCAGCACGGGACAGAACACCGGGGAGCTGTTTTTT,CASTGQNTGELFF,TRBJ2-2,NA,NA,TRBV6-1
TGTGCCAGTAGTATCGACCTTACCTCCTACGAGCAGTACTTC,CASSIDLTSYEQYF,TRBJ2-7,NA,NA,TRBV19
TGTGCCAGCAGCGCGGGACTAGCGGCCTACAATGAGCAGTTCTTC,CASSAGLAAYNEQFF,TRBJ2-1,NA,TRBD2,TRBV11-2
TGCAGTGCTAGACTAGCGACCGAGCAGTACTTC,CSARLATEQYF,TRBJ2-7,once,NA,TRBV20-1
TGCGCCAGCAGCCAAGAAGCGGGCCCGCACCAAGAGACCCAGTACTTC,CASSQEAGPHQETQYF,TRBJ2-5,once,NA,TRBV4-1
TGCGCCAGCAGCTTAATGACAGGGAGGGAGACCCAGTACTTC,CASSLMTGRETQYF,TRBJ2-5,NA,NA,TRBV5-1
TGTGCCAGCAGTTACGTAATACAAGAGACCCAGTACTTC,CASSYVIQETQYF,TRBJ2-5,NA,NA,TRBV6-6
TGCGCCAGCACTCCATTGGACTGGGCGAACACTGAAGCTTTCTTT,CASTPLDWANTEAFF,TRBJ1-1,NA,NA,TRBV5-1
TGTGCCAGCAGCCTTAGCGGGAGCTACTCCTACGAGCAGTACTTC,CASSLSGSYSYEQYF,TRBJ2-7,NA,TRBD2,TRBV27
TGTGCCAGCACCGGGACAGCCCAAGAGACCCAGTACTTC,CASTGTAQETQYF,TRBJ2-5,NA,TRBD1,TRBV7-6
TGCGCCAGCAGCCAAGAAGACAGGGAGAAGGGAGGCTACACCTTC,CASSQEDREKGGYTF,TRBJ1-2,once,TRBD1,TRBV4-1
TGTGCCAGCAGTGACAGGGGTTTAGCGGGAAAGGGTACAGATACGCAGTATTTT,CASSDRGLAGKGTDTQYF,TRBJ2-3,NA,NA,TRBV28
TGTGCCAGCAGTCCCCCCTCAGTAGCGGGAGAGCGCGAGCAGTACTTC,CASSPPSVAGEREQYF,TRBJ2-7,NA,TRBD2,TRBV28
TGTGCCAGCAGCAGCGTCGGACAGGGTAGGCAGCCCCAGCATTTT,CASSSVGQGRQPQHF,TRBJ1-5,NA,TRBD1,TRBV5-8
TGTGCCAGCAGTGAAGCGGGGGCAGGTCGACCAAATCAGCCCCAGCATTTT,CASSEAGAGRPNQPQHF,TRBJ1-5,NA,NA,TRBV6-1
TGTGCCAGCAGTTTGAGGGGGGGCGGTAATGGCTACACCTTC,CASSLRGGGNGYTF,TRBJ1-2,once,NA,TRBV28
TGCAGCGGGGTTCGGGACTACACGAATGAGCAGTTCTTC,CSGVRDYTNEQFF,TRBJ2-1,NA,TRBD2,TRBV29-1
TGCACCAGCAGCCGTACCGGAGGGGATGAAAAACTGTTTTTT,CTSSRTGGDEKLFF,TRBJ1-4,NA,NA,TRBV1
TGTGCCAGCAGCGAGGGCCCAGTCCCCTTCTCTGGGGCCAACGTCCTGACTTTC,CASSEGPVPFSGANVLTF,TRBJ2-6,few,NA,TRBV13
TGTGCCAGCAGCCTATCCCAGTGGGACGAGCAGTACTTC,CASSLSQWDEQYF,TRBJ2-7,NA,NA,TRBV7-2